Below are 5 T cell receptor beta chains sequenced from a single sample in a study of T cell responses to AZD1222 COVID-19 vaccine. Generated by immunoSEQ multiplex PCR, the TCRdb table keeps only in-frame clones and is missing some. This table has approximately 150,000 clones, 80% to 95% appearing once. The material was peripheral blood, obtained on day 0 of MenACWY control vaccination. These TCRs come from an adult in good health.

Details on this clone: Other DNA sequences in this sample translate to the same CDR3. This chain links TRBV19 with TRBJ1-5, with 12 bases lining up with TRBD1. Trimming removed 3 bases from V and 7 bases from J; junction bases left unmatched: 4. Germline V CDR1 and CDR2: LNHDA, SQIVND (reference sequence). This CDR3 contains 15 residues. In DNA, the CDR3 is TGTGCCAGTAGTATCGGGACAGGGGGCGGCCAGCCCCAGCATTTT. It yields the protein CASSIGTGGGQPQHF.

CDR3 residues: CASSLGDRGGTEAFF. CDR3 coding DNA: TGTGCCAGCAGCTTAGGCGACAGGGGAGGCACTGAAGCTTTCTTT. V gene TRBV7-3 combines with J gene TRBJ1-1; 8 bases align to TRBD1. Trimming took 2 bases from V and 4 from J; bases not matched to a gene: 6. The CDR3 is made up of 15 amino acids. From germline, CDR1 is SGHTA and CDR2 FQGTGA.

The DNA of the CDR3 is TGTGCCAGCAGTTTGGGGGGGAGGCGGCACGGGGAGCTGTTTTTT. Amino acids: CASSLGGRRHGELFF. J is TRBJ2-2 and V is TRBV28, with 7 bases identical to TRBD2. This CDR3 is 15 amino acids long. The V and J ends lost 3 bases and 7 bases, in that order; junction bases with no gene match: 8. Germline loops: CDR1 MDHEN, CDR2 SYDVKM.

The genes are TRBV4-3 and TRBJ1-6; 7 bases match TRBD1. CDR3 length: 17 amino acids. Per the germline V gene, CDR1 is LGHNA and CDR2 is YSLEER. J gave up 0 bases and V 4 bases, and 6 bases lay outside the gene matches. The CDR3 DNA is TGCGCCAGCAGCCCATTGACAGGGTTCTCCTATAATTCACCCCTCCACTTT. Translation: CASSPLTGFSYNSPLHF.

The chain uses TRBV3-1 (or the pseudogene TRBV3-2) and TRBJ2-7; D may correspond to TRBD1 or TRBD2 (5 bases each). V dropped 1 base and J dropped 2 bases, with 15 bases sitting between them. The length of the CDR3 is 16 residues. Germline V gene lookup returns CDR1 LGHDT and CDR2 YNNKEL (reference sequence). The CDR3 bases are TGTGCCAGCAGCCAAGTTCCCACAGGCGGGCCCTACGAGCAGTACTTC. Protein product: CASSQVPTGGPYEQYF.